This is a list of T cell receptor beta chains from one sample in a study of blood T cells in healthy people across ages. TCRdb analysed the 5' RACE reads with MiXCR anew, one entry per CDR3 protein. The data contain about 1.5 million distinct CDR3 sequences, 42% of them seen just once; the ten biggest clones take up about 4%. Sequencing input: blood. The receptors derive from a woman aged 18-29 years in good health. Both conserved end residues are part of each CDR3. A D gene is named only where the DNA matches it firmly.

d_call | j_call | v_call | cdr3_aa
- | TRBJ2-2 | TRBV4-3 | CASSQEGSPGELFF
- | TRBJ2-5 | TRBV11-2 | CASTKPARLGQETQYF
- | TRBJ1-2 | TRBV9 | CASSVEGIRGYTF
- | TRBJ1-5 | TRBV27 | CAVGAQDQPQHF
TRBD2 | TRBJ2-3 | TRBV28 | CTSSFPYGLAEWEYTDTQYF
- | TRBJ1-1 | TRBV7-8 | CASEAGFNTEAFF
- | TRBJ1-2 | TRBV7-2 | CASSLGSSVRYGYTF
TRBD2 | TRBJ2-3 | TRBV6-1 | CASGRGGSNTDTQYF
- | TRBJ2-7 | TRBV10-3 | CAISESYRRSHEQYF
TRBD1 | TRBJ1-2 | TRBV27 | CASSTNRGPLYGYTF
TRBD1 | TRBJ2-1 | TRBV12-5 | CASGQGVVLPQYNEQFF
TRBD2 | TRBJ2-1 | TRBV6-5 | CASSYSGTSGGRYNEQFF
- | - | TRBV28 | CASSFLFAAGTYNEQYF
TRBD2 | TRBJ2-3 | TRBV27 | CASSRAGISTDTQYF
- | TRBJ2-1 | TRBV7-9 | CASSRRANNEQFF
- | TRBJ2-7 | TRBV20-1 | CSARAGRESSYEQYF
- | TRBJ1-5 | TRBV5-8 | CASSEARGIRNQPQHF
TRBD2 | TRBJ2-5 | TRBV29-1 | CSVRLAGGPRAQYF